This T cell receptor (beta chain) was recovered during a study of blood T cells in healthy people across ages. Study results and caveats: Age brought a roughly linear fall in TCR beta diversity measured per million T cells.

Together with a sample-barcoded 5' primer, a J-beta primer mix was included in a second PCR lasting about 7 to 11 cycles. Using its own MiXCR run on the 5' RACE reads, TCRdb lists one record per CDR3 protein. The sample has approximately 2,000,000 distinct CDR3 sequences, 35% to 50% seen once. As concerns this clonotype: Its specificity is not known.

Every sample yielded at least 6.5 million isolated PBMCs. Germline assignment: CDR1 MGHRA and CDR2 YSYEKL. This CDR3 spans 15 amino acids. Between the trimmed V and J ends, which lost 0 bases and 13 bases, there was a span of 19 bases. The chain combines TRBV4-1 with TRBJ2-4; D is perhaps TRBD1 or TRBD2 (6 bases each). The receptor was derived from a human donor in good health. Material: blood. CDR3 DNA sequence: TGCGCCAGCAGCCAAGATCACGGGGGCACCTACGGGCAGTACTTC. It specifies CASSQDHGGTYGQYF.